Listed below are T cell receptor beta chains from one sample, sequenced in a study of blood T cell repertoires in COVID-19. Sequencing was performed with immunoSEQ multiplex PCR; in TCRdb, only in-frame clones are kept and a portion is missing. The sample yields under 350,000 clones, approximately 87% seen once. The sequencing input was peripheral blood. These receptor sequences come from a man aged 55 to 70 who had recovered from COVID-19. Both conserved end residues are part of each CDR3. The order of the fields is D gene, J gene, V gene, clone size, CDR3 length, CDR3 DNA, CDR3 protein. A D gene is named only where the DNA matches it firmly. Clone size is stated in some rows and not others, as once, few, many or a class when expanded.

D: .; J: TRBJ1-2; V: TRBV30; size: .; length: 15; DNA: TGTGCCTGGGGACGAACAGGCAACTTTGGCTATGGCTACACCTTC; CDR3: CAWGRTGNFGYGYTF
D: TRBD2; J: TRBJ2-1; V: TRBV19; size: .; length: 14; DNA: TGTGCCACCGCGAACCGGGACTATCCGCTTGAGCAGTTCTTC; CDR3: CATANRDYPLEQFF
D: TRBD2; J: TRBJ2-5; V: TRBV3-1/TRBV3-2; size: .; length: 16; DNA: TGTGCCAGCAGCCACCTGACTAGCGATTGGCAAGAGACCCAGTACTTC; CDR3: CASSHLTSDWQETQYF
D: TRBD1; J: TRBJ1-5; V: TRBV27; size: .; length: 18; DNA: TGTGCCAGCAGTAGCTGGACAGGGACCGTCCGAAGCAATCAGCCCCAGCATTTT; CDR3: CASSSWTGTVRSNQPQHF
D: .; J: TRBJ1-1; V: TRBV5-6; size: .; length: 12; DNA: TGTGCCAGCAGCCGGTGGGGGGCTGAAGCTTTCTTT; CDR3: CASSRWGAEAFF
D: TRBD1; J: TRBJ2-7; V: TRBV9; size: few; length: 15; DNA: TGTGCCAGCAGCTTAGCCGGGACAGGGATAACCGAGCAGTACTTC; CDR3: CASSLAGTGITEQYF
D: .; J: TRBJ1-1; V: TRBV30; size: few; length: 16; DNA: TGTGCCTGGAGTGGCGGGGGTTGGTCTGTGGGCACTGAAGCTTTCTTT; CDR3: CAWSGGGWSVGTEAFF
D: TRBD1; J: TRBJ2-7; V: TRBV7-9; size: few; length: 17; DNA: TGTGCCAGCAGCACCCGAGAACGCGGACAGGGGGAATACGAGCAGTACTTC; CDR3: CASSTRERGQGEYEQYF
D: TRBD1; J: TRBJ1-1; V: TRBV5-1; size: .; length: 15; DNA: TGCGCCAGCAGGGGACAGGGAGGGTTGAACACTGAAGCTTTCTTT; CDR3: CASRGQGGLNTEAFF
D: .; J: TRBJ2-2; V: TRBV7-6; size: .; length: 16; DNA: TGTGCCAGCAGCTTTCAGGGTCTGCAGAACACCGGGGAGCTGTTTTTT; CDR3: CASSFQGLQNTGELFF
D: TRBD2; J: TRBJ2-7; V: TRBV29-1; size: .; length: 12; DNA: TGCAGCGCCTTAAGGACTAGCGGCGAGCAGTACTTC; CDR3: CSALRTSGEQYF
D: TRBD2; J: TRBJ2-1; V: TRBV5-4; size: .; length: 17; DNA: TGTGCCAGCAGCGTTGGGTATGGCGGGAGCTCCTACAATGAGCAGTTCTTC; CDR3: CASSVGYGGSSYNEQFF
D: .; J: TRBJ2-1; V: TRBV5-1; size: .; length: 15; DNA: TGCGCCAGCAGCTCGGGCGGGCCCTCTTACAATGAGCAGTTCTTC; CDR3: CASSSGGPSYNEQFF
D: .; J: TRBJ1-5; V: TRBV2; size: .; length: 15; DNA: TGTGCCAGCAGGGGAACAGGAAGCGGCAATCAGCCCCAGCATTTT; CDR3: CASRGTGSGNQPQHF
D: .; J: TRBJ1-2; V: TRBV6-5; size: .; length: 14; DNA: TGTGCCAGCATCCCCGGACAGTCTTCTTTTGGCTACACCTTC; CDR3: CASIPGQSSFGYTF
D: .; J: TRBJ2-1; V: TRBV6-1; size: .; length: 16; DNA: TGTGCCAGCAGTGAAGCGACTTACCGCTCCTACAATGAGCAGTTCTTC; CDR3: CASSEATYRSYNEQFF
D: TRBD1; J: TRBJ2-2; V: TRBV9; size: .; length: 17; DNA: TGTGCCAGCAGCGTAAGGAGGGACAGGGGGCTATCCGGGGAGCTGTTTTTT; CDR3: CASSVRRDRGLSGELFF
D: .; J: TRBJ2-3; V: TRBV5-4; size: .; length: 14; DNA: TGTGCCAGCAGCGACAAAAAGATCCCAGATACGCAGTATTTT; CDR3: CASSDKKIPDTQYF
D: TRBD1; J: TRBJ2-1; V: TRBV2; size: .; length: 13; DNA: TGTGCCAGCAGGGGGACAGGGGCCAATGAGCAGTTCTTC; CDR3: CASRGTGANEQFF
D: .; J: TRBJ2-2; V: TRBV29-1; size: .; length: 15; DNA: TGCAGCGTTGACGGGTCAACCGCGAACACCGGGGAGCTGTTTTTT; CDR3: CSVDGSTANTGELFF
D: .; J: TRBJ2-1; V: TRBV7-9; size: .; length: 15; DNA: TGTGCCAGCAGCTTACTGGGACTTCCTGGCGCGGAGCAGTTCTTC; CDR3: CASSLLGLPGAEQFF
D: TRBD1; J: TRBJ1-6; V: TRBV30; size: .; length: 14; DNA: TGTGCCTGCGACAGGGTGAAGGGAAATTCACCCCTCCACTTT; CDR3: CACDRVKGNSPLHF
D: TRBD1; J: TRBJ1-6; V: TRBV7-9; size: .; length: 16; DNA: TGTGCCAGCAGCTTAGTAGCGGGACAGGGGAATTCACCCCTCCACTTT; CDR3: CASSLVAGQGNSPLHF
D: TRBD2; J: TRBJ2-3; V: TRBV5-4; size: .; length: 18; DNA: TGTGCCAGCAGATGGGGACTAGCGGGAGGCGTTGTCACAGATACGCAGTATTTT; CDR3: CASRWGLAGGVVTDTQYF
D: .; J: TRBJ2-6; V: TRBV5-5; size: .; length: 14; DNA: TGTGCCAGCAGCTTGACGGCTGGGGCCAACGTCCTGACTTTC; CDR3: CASSLTAGANVLTF
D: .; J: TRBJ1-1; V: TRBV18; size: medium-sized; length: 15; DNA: TGTGCCAGCTCACCAAACAGCGGGTTGAACACTGAAGCTTTCTTT; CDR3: CASSPNSGLNTEAFF
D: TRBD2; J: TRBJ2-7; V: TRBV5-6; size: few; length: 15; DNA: TGTGCCAGCAGCTTTTTAGCGGGGACGTTCTACGAGCAGTACTTC; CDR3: CASSFLAGTFYEQYF
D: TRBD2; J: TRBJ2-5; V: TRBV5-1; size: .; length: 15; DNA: TGCGCCAGCAGCCTTTGGACTAGCGGGAGTCAGACCCAGTACTTC; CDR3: CASSLWTSGSQTQYF
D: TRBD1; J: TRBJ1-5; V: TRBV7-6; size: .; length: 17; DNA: TGTGCCAGCAGCTTAGTGACGACAGGGGAGGGCAATCAGCCCCAGCATTTT; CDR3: CASSLVTTGEGNQPQHF